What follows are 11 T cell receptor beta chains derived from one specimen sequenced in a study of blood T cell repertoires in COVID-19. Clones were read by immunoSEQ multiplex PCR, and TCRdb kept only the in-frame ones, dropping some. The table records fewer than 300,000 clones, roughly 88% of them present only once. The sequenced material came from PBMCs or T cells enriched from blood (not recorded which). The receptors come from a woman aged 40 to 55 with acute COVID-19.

The CDR3, as DNA: TGTGCCACCAGTGGGGGGCGGGTAGGGTACAATGAGCAGTTCTTC. Its protein is CATSGGRVGYNEQFF. J is TRBJ2-1 and V is TRBV24-1, with a weak D call TRBD1 (6 bases). Germline V gene lookup returns CDR1 KGHDR and CDR2 SFDVKD. Trimming took 5 bases from V and 4 from J, leaving 14 bases between them. The CDR3 covers 15 residues.

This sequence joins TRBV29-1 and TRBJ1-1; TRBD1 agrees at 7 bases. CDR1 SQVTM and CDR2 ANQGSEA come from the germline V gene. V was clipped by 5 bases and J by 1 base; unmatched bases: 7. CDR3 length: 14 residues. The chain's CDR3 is CSVQSGQKNTEAFF. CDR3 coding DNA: TGCAGCGTTCAGTCGGGACAGAAGAACACTGAAGCTTTCTTT.

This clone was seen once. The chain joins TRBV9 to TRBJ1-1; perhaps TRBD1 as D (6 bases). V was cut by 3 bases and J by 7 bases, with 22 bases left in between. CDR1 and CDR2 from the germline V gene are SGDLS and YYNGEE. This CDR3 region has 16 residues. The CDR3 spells CASSAGADPYKGEAFF. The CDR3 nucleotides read TGTGCCAGCAGCGCAGGGGCGGACCCTTATAAGGGTGAAGCTTTCTTT.

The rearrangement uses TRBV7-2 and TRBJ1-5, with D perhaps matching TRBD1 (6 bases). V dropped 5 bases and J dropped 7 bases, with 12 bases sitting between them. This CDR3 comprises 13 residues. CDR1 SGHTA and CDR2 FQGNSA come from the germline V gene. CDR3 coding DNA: TGTGCCAGCAGCCCCTACAGGGACCAGCCCCAGCATTTT. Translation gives CASSPYRDQPQHF.

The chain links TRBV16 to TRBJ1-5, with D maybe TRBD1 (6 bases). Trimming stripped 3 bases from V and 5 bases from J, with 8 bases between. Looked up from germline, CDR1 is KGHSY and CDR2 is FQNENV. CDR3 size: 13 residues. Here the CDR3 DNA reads TGTGCCAGCAGCCAGGGGGCGGATCAGCCCCAGCATTTT. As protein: CASSQGADQPQHF.

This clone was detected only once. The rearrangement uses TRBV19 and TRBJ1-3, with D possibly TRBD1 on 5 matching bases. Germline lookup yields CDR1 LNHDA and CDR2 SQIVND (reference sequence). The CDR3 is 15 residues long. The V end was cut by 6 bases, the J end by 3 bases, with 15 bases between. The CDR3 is CASSQLGRGGNTIYF. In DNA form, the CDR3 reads TGTGCCAGTAGCCAATTGGGAAGGGGTGGAAACACCATATATTTT.

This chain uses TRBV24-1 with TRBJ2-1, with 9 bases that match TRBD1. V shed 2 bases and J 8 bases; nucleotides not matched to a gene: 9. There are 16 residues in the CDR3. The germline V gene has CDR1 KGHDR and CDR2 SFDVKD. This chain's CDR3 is CATSDSPGQGNYEQFF. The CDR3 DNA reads TGTGCCACCAGTGATTCCCCGGGACAGGGTAACTATGAGCAGTTCTTC.

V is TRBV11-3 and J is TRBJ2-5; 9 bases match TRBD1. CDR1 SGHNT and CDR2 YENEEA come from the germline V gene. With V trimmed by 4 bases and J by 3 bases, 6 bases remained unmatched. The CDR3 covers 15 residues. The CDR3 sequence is CASSSGTGQKETQYF. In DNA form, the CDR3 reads TGTGCCAGCAGCTCTGGGACAGGGCAGAAAGAGACCCAGTACTTC.

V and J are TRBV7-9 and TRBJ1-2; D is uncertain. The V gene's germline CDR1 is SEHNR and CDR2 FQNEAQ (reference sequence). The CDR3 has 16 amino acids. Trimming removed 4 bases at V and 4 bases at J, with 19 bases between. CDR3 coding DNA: TGTGCCAGCAGCTCAGGAGGGTCGCGTCGGCTCTATGGCTACACCTTC. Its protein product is CASSSGGSRRLYGYTF.

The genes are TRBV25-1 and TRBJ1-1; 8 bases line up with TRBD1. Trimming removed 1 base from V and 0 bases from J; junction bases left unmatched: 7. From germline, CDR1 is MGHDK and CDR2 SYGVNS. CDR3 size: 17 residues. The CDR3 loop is CASSESDRGGMNTEAFF. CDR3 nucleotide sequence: TGTGCCAGCAGTGAATCCGACAGGGGAGGGATGAACACTGAAGCTTTCTTT.

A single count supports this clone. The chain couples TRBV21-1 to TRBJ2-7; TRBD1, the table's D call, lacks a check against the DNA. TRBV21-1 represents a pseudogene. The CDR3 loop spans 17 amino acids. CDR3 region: CASSKAGTGWPLYEQYF. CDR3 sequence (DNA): TGTGCCAGCAGCAAAGCGGGGACAGGGTGGCCGCTCTACGAGCAGTACTTC.